One and the same sample provided the 18 T cell receptor beta chains below, sequenced in a study of blood T cell repertoires in COVID-19. Produced via immunoSEQ multiplex PCR; TCRdb's table is partial and in-frame only. The table shows roughly 330,000 clones, with around 87% occurring only once. The material sequenced was peripheral blood. These receptors came from a woman aged 50 to 65 with active or convalescent COVID-19.

The rearrangement links TRBV30 to TRBJ2-1; 11 bases match TRBD2. The CDR3 sequence is 13 residues long. Unmatched junction bases numbered 2, after V lost 2 bases and J lost 8 bases. Germline V CDR1 and CDR2: GTSNPN, SVGIG (reference sequence). The CDR3 here is CAWSLAGGDEQFF. The CDR3 DNA reads TGTGCCTGGAGTCTAGCGGGAGGCGATGAGCAGTTCTTC.

The chain has TRBV7-2 and TRBJ1-2; D perhaps matches TRBD1 (6 bases). With 3 bases removed from V and 4 bases from J, the gap between germline ends came to 12 bases. Germline V CDR1 and CDR2: SGHTA, FQGNSA. CDR3 size: 14 residues. CDR3 amino acids: CASSFLDSVYGYTF. The CDR3 bases are TGTGCCAGCAGCTTTTTGGACAGCGTCTATGGCTACACCTTC.

As for this clone: Other DNA sequences from this sample encode an identical CDR3 as well. The chain couples TRBV5-1 to TRBJ2-5; 7 positions agree with TRBD1. V was pared by 2 bases and J by 4 bases, with 2 bases of the junction left unmatched. This CDR3 spans 13 amino acids. Germline-derived CDR1 and CDR2 are SGHRS and YFSETQ. DNA of the CDR3: TGCGCCAGCAGCTTAGGGGGCGGAGAGACCCAGTACTTC. Protein sequence: CASSLGGGETQYF.

V gene TRBV7-6 combines with J gene TRBJ1-6, with 7 bases matching TRBD1. Germline V gene data show CDR1 as SGHVS and CDR2 as FNYEAQ. J lost 6 bases, V lost 1 base, and 6 bases had no gene match. CDR3 length: 16 amino acids. CDR3 coding DNA: TGTGCCAGCAGCTTAGTTCCGGGACAGTTTAATTCACCCCTCCACTTT. Translated, it gives CASSLVPGQFNSPLHF.

The rearrangement joins TRBV6-5 to TRBJ1-2, with 7 bases that match TRBD1. Germline V gene data show CDR1 as MNHEY and CDR2 as SVGAGI. Germline trimming cut 5 bases from V and 7 bases from J; bases unmatched to any gene: 13. This CDR3 spans 15 amino acids. The DNA of the CDR3 is TGTGCCAGCAGTCCCAGGGCAGGGGGATTAGTTGGCTACACCTTC. Translated: CASSPRAGGLVGYTF.

V gene TRBV5-6 combines with J gene TRBJ1-1, with a tentative D call TRBD1 (5 bases). Trimming removed 3 bases from V and 0 bases from J, with 12 bases in between. Germline V lookup: CDR1 SGHDT, CDR2 YYEEEE. The CDR3 runs 15 residues. For the CDR3, the DNA is TGTGCCAGCAGCTCTCAACAGGCATTGAACACTGAAGCTTTCTTT. Encoded protein: CASSSQQALNTEAFF. Full variable domain (rest looked up from reference TRBV5-6 and TRBJ1-1): DAGVTQSPTHLIKTRGQQVTLRCSPKSGHDTVSWYQQALGQGPQFIFQYYEEEERQRGNFPDRFSGHQFPNYSSELNVNALLLGDSALYLCASSSQQALNTEAFFGQGTRLTVV.

The chain carries TRBV10-3 and TRBJ1-6; possibly TRBD1 for D (6 bases). Germline-derived CDR1 and CDR2 are ENHRY and SYGVKD. With 6 bases removed from V and 5 bases from J, the gap between germline ends came to 17 bases. The CDR3 extends over 16 amino acids. The DNA of the CDR3 is TGTGCCATCAGAGATACAGGGACGCTGAATAATTCACCCCTCCACTTT. It codes for CAIRDTGTLNNSPLHF.

V and J are TRBV4-2 and TRBJ2-3, with D perhaps TRBD2 (5 bases). V lost 0 bases to trimming and J lost 4 bases, with 14 bases between them. Germline-derived CDR1 and CDR2 are LGHNA and YNFKEQ. The CDR3 runs 16 residues. CDR3 DNA sequence: TGTGCCAGCAGCCAAGATTTAGGGCTAGCCGCAGATACGCAGTATTTT. Protein product: CASSQDLGLAADTQYF.

J is TRBJ2-3 and V is TRBV6-2 or TRBV6-3, with TRBD2 identical over 7 bases. Germline CDR1 MNHEY, CDR2 SVGEGT. The CDR3 spans 15 residues. The V gene end was trimmed by 2 bases and the J gene end by 1 base; junction bases not matched to a gene: 3. The CDR3 DNA reads TGTGCCAGCAGTTACCACCGGGGGGGCACAGATACGCAGTATTTT. Translated: CASSYHRGGTDTQYF.

This chain links TRBV4-1 with TRBJ2-5, with D unclear. This CDR3 region has 14 residues. Germline V CDR1 and CDR2: MGHRA, YSYEKL. Between the trimmed V and J ends, which lost 4 bases and 4 bases, there was a span of 13 bases. CDR3 nucleotide sequence: TGCGCCAGCAGCCCCTTCGACTGGGTAGAGACCCAGTACTTC. Translating it yields CASSPFDWVETQYF.

The V gene is TRBV4-1, the J gene TRBJ2-4, with D possibly TRBD2 on 5 matching bases. This CDR3 region has 18 residues. V lost 1 base and J 0 bases, leaving 16 bases between the germline ends. CDR1 is MGHRA and CDR2 is YSYEKL in the germline V gene. Written as DNA, the CDR3 is TGCGCCAGCAGCCAAGGACGGGTCTCGGACTTAGCCAAAAACATTCAGTACTTC. This codes for CASSQGRVSDLAKNIQYF.

V and J are TRBV19 and TRBJ1-1; tentative D call: TRBD1 (6 bases). The germline V and J ends were trimmed by 6 bases and 5 bases, with 16 bases remaining between them. This CDR3 contains 14 residues. CDR1 and CDR2 (germline): LNHDA, SQIVND (reference sequence). The CDR3 DNA reads TGTGCCAGTAGAACCCGAGGGGGTTGGACTGAAGCTTTCTTT. It codes for CASRTRGGWTEAFF.

The chain couples TRBV7-2 to TRBJ2-1, with TRBD2 matching 9 bases. The germline V gene has CDR1 SGHTA and CDR2 FQGNSA. V dropped 5 bases and J dropped 2; count of bases not matched to a gene: 7. The CDR3 spans 16 residues. The DNA for the CDR3 is TGTGCCAGCAGCGGGCCCAGCGGGGGGCCCTACAATGAGCAGTTCTTC. Translating gives CASSGPSGGPYNEQFF.

This clone was counted between two and nine times. The gene calls are TRBV6-1 and TRBJ2-7; TRBD2 aligns across 10 bases. The CDR3 spans 17 residues. The junction had 9 bases not matched to a gene; V was cut back by 2 bases and J by 2 bases. Germline CDR1 reads MNHNS; CDR2 reads SASEGT. CDR3 protein: CASSETFSSGRTYEQYF. The DNA for the CDR3 is TGTGCCAGCAGTGAAACATTCAGTAGCGGGAGGACCTACGAGCAGTACTTC.

DNA for the CDR3: TGTGCCAGCAGTTCTGGACGGGAGAGCTCCTACAATGAGCAGTTCTTC. The encoded protein is CASSSGRESSYNEQFF. The chain uses TRBV6-6 and TRBJ2-1; weak D call: TRBD2 (6 bases). CDR3 length: 16 amino acids. Germline V gene data show CDR1 as MNHNY and CDR2 as SVGAGI (reference sequence). V dropped 4 bases and J dropped 0 bases, with 13 bases sitting between them.

V usage is TRBV6-6 and J usage is TRBJ2-1, with D possibly TRBD2 on 6 matching bases. V was trimmed by 5 bases and J by 7 bases, leaving 12 bases between them. Germline CDR1 reads MNHNY; CDR2 reads SVGAGI (reference sequence). The CDR3 loop spans 13 amino acids. The CDR3 loop is CASSGTGVNEQFF. CDR3 DNA sequence: TGTGCCAGCAGTGGAACGGGAGTGAATGAGCAGTTCTTC.

This chain joins TRBV12-3 or TRBV12-4 and TRBJ1-2; 10 bases match TRBD1. The CDR3 has 13 residues. V lost 6 bases and J lost 7; bases outside the gene matches: 5. The CDR3, as DNA: TGTGCCAGCAGCGGGACAGGGGTTGCTGGCTACACCTTC. Translation gives CASSGTGVAGYTF.

The J gene is TRBJ1-2, the V gene TRBV3-1 (or the pseudogene TRBV3-2), with TRBD1 matching 7 bases. V lost 0 bases to trimming and J lost 2 bases; unmatched junction nucleotides: 12. Germline V gene data show CDR1 as LGHDT and CDR2 as YNNKEL (reference sequence). The CDR3 is 18 residues long. The CDR3 loop reads CASSQDLPRGEPNYGYTF. The CDR3 DNA reads TGTGCCAGCAGCCAAGATTTGCCCAGGGGGGAACCGAACTATGGCTACACCTTC.